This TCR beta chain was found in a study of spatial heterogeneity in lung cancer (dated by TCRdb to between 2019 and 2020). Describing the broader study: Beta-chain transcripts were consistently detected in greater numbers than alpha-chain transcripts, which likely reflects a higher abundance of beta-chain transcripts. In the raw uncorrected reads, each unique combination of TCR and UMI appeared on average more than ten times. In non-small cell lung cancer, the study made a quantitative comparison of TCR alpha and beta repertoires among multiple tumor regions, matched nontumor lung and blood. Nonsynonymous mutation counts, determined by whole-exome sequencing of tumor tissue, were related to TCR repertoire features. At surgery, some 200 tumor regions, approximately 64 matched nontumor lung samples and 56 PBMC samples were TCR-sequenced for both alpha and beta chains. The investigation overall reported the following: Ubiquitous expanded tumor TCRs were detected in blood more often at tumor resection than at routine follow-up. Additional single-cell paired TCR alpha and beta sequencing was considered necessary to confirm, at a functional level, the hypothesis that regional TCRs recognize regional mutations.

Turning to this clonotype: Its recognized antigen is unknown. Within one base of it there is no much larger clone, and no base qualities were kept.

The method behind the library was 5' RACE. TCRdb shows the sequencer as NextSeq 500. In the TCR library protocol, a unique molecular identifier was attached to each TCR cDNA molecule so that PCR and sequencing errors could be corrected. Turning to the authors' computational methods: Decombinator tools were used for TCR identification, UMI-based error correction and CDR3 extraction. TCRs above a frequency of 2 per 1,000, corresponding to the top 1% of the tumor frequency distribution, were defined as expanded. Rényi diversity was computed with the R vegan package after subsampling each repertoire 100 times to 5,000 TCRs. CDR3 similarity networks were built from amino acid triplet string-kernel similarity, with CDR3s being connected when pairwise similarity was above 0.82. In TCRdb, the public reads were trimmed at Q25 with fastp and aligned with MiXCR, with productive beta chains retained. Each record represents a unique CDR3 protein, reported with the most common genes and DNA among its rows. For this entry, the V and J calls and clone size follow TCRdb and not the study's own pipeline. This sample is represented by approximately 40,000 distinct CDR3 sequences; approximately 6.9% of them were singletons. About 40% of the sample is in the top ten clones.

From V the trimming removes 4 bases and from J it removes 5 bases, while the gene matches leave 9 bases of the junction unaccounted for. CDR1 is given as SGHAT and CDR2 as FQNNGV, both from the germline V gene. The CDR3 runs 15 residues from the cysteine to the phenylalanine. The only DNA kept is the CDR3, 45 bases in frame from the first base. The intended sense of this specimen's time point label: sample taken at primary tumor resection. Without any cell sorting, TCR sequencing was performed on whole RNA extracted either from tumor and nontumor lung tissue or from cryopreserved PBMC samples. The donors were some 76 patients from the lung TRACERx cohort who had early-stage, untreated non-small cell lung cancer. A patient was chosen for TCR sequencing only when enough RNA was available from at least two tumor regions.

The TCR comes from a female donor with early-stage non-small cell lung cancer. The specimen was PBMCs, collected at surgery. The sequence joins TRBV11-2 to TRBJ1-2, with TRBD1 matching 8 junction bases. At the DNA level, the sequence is TGTGCCAGCAGCTCCGGACAGGGACTGTCTTATGGCTACACCTTC. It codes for CASSSGQGLSYGYTF.